This T cell receptor (beta chain) is drawn from a study of T-cell reconstitution after alpha-beta-depleted transplantation in children. Unique molecular identifiers were used in preparing the TCRbeta library. MiXCR, run by TCRdb on the PCR reads, gives a single entry per CDR3 protein. The profile shows about a million distinct CDR3 sequences, roughly 29% of them singletons. This clonotype was counted only a few times. The receptor was derived from a boy under three years old who had a stem cell transplant for SCID, so the T cells may come from the graft donor. This material consisted of PBMCs, mostly from graft donor cells, taken 360 days after TCRalphabeta/CD19-depleted stem cell transplant.

The CDR3 sequence is CASSLYLPGDNEQFF. DNA of the CDR3: TGCGCCAGCAGCCTCTACTTACCCGGGGACAATGAGCAGTTCTTC. The genes are TRBV4-3 and TRBJ2-1; a possible D gene is TRBD2 (5 bases). The CDR3 consists of 15 residues. Per germline, CDR1 LGHNA and CDR2 YSLEER. V shed 4 bases and J shed 5 bases, with 15 bases lying between them.